This T cell receptor (beta chain) was sequenced for a study of a mutant IDH1 vaccine in newly diagnosed glioma. The time point: week 5, during vaccination. A single vaccine dose contained 300 ug of mutant IDH1 20-mer peptide, and topical imiquimod was used with it. Per the germline V gene, CDR1 is PRHDT and CDR2 is FYEKMQ (reference sequence). The CDR3 is 14 amino acids. Trimming at V came to 5 bases and at J to 4 bases, leaving 5 bases not matched to a gene. Sequencing was performed with immunoSEQ multiplex PCR; in TCRdb, only in-frame clones are kept and a portion is missing. The table lists 50,000 or so clones, around 80% of them singletons. As concerns this clone: The antigen remains undetermined.

This TCR was sampled from a woman in her thirties or forties with glioma. The chain uses TRBV13 and TRBJ2-5, with 9 nucleotides matching TRBD1. The material was PBMCs, obtained from a glioma patient whose treatment included an IDH1 peptide vaccine. The CDR3 loop is CASSGDRVGETQYF. The CDR3 region has the DNA TGTGCCAGCAGCGGGGACAGGGTGGGAGAGACCCAGTACTTC.